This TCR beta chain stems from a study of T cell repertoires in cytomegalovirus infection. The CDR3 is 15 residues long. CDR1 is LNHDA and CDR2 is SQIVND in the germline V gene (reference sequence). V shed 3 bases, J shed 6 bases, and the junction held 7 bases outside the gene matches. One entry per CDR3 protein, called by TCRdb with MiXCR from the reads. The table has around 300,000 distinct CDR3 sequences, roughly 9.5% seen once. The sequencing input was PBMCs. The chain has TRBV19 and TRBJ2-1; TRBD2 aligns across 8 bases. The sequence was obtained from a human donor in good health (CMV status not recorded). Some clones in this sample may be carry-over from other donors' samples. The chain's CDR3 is CASSITAGALNEQFF. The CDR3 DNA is TGTGCCAGTAGTATTACAGCGGGGGCCCTCAATGAGCAGTTCTTC.